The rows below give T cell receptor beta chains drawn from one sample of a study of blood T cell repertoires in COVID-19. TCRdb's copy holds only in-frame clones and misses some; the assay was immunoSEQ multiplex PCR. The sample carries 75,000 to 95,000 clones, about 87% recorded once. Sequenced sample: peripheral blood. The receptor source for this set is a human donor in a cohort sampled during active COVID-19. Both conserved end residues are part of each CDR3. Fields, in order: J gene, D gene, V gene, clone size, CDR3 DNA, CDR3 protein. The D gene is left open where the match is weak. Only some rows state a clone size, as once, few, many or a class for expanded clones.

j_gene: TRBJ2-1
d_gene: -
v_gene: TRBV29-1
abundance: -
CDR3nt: TGCAGCGTTTTATCCCCTGCTGGGCAGAGCTCCTACAATGAGCAGTTCTTC
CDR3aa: CSVLSPAGQSSYNEQFF

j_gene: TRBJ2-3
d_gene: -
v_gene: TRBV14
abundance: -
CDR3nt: TGTGCCAGCAGCCAAGTCCTAAAGGATACGCAGTATTTT
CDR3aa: CASSQVLKDTQYF

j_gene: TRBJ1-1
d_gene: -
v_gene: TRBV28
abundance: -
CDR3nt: TGTGCCACCATGACCGGGACACCCGATAACACTGAAGCTTTCTTT
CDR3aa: CATMTGTPDNTEAFF

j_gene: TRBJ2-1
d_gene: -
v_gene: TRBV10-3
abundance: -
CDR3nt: TGTGCCATCAGTCGTATTGGACTGGGGGGAAGGGAATCCTACAATGAGCAGTTCTTC
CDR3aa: CAISRIGLGGRESYNEQFF

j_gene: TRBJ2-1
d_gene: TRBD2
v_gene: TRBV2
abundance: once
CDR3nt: TGTGCCAGCAGTGATGGGGAGCTAGCGGGGTACAATGAGCAGTTCTTC
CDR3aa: CASSDGELAGYNEQFF

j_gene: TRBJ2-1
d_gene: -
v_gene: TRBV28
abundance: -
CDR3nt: TGTGCCAGCACCCTCCCCGGGGGTCCCTACAATGAGCAGTTCTTC
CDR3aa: CASTLPGGPYNEQFF

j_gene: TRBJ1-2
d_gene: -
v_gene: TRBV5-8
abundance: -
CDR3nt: TGTGCCAGCAGGCCGCGGCCGCTGACTAACTATGGCTACACCTTC
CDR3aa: CASRPRPLTNYGYTF

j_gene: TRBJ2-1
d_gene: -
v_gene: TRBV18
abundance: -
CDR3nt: TGTGCCAGCTCACTAACAACGTACAATGAGCAGTTCTTC
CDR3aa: CASSLTTYNEQFF

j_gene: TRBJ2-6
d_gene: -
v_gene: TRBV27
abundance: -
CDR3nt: TGTGCCAGCAGTTTTCGTAACTCTGGGGCCAACGTCCTGACTTTC
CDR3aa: CASSFRNSGANVLTF

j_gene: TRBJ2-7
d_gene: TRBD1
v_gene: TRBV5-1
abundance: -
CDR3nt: TGCGCCAGCAGCACCGGACAGGGTGGCGTGCAGTACTTC
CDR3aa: CASSTGQGGVQYF

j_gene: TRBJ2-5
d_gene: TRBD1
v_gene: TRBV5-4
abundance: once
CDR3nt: TGTGCCAGCAGCCGTTCCGGGACAGAAGAGACCCAGTACTTC
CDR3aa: CASSRSGTEETQYF

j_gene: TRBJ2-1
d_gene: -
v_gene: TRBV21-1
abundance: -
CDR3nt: TGTGCCAGCCTTGATAGAAAGAGTCAGGGGGCTCCTTTCTACAATGAGCAGTTCTTC
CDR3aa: CASLDRKSQGAPFYNEQFF

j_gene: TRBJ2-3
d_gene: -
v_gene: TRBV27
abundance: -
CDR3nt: TGTGCCAGCAGTTCCGCAGGGGCTGGCGCAGATACGCAGTATTTT
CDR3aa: CASSSAGAGADTQYF

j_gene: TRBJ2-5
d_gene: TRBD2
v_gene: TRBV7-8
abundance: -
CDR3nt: TGTGCCAGCAGCTGGGGGACTAGCGGGAGGGCCGGGGAGACCCAGTACTTC
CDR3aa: CASSWGTSGRAGETQYF

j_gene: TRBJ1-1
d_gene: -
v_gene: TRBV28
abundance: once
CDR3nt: TGTGCCAGCAGCCCTCCCGGAGCCCGGAGGACTGAAGCTTTCTTT
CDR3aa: CASSPPGARRTEAFF

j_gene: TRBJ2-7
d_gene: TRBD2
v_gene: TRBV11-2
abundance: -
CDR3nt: TGTGCCAGCAGCTTACAGCGGGAGATCGAGCAGTACTTC
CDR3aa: CASSLQREIEQYF

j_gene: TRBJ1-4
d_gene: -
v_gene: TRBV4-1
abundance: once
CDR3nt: TGCGCCAGCAGCCAAGAATGGCCGAAGTCATACGAAAAACTGTTTTTT
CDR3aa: CASSQEWPKSYEKLFF

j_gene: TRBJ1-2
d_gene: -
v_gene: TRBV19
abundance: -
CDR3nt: TGTGCCAGTAACTCAGGGCCTGGGTATGGCTACACCTTC
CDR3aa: CASNSGPGYGYTF

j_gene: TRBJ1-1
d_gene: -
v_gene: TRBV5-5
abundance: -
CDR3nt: TGTGCCAGCAGTCGTGACAGGCAAGCTTTCTTT
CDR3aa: CASSRDRQAFF

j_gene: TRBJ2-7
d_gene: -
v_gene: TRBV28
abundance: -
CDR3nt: TGTGCCAGCACGGGGACAAGGACCTACGAGCAGTACTTC
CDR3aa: CASTGTRTYEQYF

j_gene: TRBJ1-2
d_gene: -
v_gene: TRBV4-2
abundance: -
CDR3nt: TGTGCCAGCAGCCCAAACCGGGGGGGCCCGTATGGCTACACCTTC
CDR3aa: CASSPNRGGPYGYTF

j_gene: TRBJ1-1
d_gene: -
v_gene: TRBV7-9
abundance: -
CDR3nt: TGTGCCAGCAGCTTAGATAATGAAGCTTTCTTT
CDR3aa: CASSLDNEAFF

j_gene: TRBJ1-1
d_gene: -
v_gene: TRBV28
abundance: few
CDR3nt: TGTGCCAGCAGCCGGCCCTTAGGGGGGGAAACTGAAGCTTTCTTT
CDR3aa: CASSRPLGGETEAFF

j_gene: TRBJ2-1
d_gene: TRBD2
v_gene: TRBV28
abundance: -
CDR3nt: TGTGCCAGCCGACTAGCGGGAGGGTACAATGAGCAGTTCTTC
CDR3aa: CASRLAGGYNEQFF

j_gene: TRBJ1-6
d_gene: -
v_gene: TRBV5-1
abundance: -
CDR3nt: TGCGCCAGCAGCTTGGGGACAGTGGTTAATTCACCCCTCCACTTT
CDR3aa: CASSLGTVVNSPLHF

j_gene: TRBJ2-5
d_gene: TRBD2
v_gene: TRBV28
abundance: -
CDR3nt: TGTGCCAGCAGGACCACCTTCGGGACTAGCTCTGAAGGGGCCCAAGAGACCCAGTACTTC
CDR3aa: CASRTTFGTSSEGAQETQYF

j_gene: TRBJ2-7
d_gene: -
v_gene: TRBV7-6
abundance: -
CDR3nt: TGTGCCAGCAGCTTAGTTGGTGGCCCCCCGGGGATCCACGAGCAGTACTTC
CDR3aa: CASSLVGGPPGIHEQYF

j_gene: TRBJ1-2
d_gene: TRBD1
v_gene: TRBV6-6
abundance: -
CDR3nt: TGTGCCAGCAGTTACTCACACGACAGGGGGCACGGCTACACCTTC
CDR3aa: CASSYSHDRGHGYTF

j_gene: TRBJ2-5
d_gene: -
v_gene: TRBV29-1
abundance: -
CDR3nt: TGCAGCGTTGAAGACAAGTGGCCACAAGAGACCCAGTACTTC
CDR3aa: CSVEDKWPQETQYF

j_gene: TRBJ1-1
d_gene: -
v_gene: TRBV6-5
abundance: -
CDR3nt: TGTGCCAGCACTCCTTCCCGGCAGGTTGAAGCTTTCTTT
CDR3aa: CASTPSRQVEAFF

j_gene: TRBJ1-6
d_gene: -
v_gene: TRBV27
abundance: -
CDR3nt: TGTGCCAGCAAATGGGGAACAGGATCTTATTCACCCCTCCACTTT
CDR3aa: CASKWGTGSYSPLHF

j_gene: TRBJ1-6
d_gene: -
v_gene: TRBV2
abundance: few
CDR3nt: TGTGCTGGGATGGGGGCCGGTCGCAATTCACCCCTCCACTTT
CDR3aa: CAGMGAGRNSPLHF

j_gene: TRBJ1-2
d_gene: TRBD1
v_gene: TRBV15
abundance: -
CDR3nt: TGTGCCACCAGCAGAGAAGGGGGCTCTAGCTATGGCTACACCTTC
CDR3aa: CATSREGGSSYGYTF

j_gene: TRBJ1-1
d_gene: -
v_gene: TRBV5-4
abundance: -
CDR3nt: TGTGCCAGCAGTCCCGGTCGGGACACTGAAGCTTTCTTT
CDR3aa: CASSPGRDTEAFF

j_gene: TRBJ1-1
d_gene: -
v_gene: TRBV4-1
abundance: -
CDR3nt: TGCGCCAGCAGCCAAGAGGCAGGGGCCATGAACACTGAAGCTTTCTTT
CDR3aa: CASSQEAGAMNTEAFF

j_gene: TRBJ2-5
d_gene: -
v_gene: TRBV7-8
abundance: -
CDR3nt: TGTGCCAGCAGCCCCGGACAGCCTCAAGAGACCCAGTACTTC
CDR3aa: CASSPGQPQETQYF

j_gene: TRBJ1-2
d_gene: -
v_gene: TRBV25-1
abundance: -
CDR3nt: TGTGCCAGCAGTGCATCAACAGTCCCCGATGGCTACACCTTC
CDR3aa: CASSASTVPDGYTF

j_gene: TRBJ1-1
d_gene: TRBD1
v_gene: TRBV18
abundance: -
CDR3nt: TGTGCCAGCTCACCAAAGACAGGGGAAGGTGAAGCTTTCTTT
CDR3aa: CASSPKTGEGEAFF

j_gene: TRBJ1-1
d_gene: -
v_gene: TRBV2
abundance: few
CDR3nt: TGTGCCAGCAGCCAAGGGGGTTACGGAGCTTTCTTT
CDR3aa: CASSQGGYGAFF

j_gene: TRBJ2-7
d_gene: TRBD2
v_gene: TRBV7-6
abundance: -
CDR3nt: TGTGCCAGCAGCTTCTCGAGGGCGGGAGGCCACGAGCAGTACTTC
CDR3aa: CASSFSRAGGHEQYF

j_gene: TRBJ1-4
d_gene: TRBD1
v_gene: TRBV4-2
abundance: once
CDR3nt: TGTGCCAGCAGCCAAGATGGTTGGGACAGGGGATTTGCCGCTGCAACTAATGAAAAACTGTTTTTT
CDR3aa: CASSQDGWDRGFAAATNEKLFF

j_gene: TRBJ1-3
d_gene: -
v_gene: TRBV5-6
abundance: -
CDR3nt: TGTGCCAGCAGCTTGGGTCCAGGTGGCTCTGGAAACACCATATATTTT
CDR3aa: CASSLGPGGSGNTIYF

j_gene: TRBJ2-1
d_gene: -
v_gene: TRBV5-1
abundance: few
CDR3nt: TGCGCCAGCAGCTTGGTCGTCGGCGGGGACAATGAGCAGTTCTTC
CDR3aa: CASSLVVGGDNEQFF

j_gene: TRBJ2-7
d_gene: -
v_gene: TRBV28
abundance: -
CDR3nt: TGTGCCAGCAGTTTCTCTAGCTTGGGCTACGAGCAGTACTTC
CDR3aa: CASSFSSLGYEQYF

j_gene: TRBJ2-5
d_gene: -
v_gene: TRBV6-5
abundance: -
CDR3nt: TGTGCCAGCACCCCGACAGGGAGGAAGACCCAGTACTTC
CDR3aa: CASTPTGRKTQYF

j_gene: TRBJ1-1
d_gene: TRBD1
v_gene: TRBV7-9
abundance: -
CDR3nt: TGTGCCAGCAGCTTAGGGGGGACAGGAGGTACTGAAGCTTTCTTT
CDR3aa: CASSLGGTGGTEAFF

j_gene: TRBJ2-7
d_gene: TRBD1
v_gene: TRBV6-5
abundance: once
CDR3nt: TGTGCCAGCAGTTACTACGGACAGGGGAGCGACGAGCAGTACTTC
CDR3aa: CASSYYGQGSDEQYF